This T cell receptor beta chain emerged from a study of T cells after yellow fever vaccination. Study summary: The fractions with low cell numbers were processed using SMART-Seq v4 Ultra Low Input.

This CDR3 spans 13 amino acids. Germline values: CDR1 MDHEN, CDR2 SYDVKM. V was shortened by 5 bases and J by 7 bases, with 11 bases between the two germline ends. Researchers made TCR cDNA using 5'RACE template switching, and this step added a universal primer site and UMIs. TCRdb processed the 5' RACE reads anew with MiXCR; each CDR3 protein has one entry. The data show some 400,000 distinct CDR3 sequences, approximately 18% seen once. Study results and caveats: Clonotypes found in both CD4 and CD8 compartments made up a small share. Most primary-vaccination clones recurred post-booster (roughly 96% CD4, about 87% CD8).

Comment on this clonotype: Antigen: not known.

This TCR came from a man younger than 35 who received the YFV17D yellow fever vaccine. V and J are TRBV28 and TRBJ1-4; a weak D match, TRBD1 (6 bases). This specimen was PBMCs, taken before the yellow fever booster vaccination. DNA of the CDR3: TGTGCCAGCAGTCTCGGGACACCTGAAAAACTGTTTTTT. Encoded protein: CASSLGTPEKLFF.